This entry lists 15 T cell receptor beta chains sequenced from one sample in a study of blood T cell repertoires in COVID-19. Using immunoSEQ multiplex PCR, the repertoire was profiled, and TCRdb retains in-frame clones only, with some absent. The table has around 460,000 clones, about 87% seen once. Sequenced material: peripheral blood. Source of these receptors: a man aged 18 to 30 with COVID-19, enrolled during active disease.

For the CDR3, the DNA is TGTGCCAGCTCTCCCTCCTTATATAGCAATCAGCCCCAGCATTTT. Translated: CASSPSLYSNQPQHF. The chain links TRBV27 to TRBJ1-5; D unresolved. The CDR3 sequence is 15 residues long. Germline CDR1 is MNHEY and CDR2 is SMNVEV (reference sequence). V gave up 8 bases and J gave up 0 bases, with 14 bases separating them.

The chain couples TRBV11-2 to TRBJ2-7; D unresolved. The V end was cut by 0 bases, the J end by 0 bases, with 9 bases between. This CDR3 has 15 amino acids. Per germline, CDR1 SGHAT and CDR2 FQNNGV. The CDR3 sequence is CASSLDPAVSYEQYF. DNA for the CDR3: TGTGCCAGCAGCTTAGATCCGGCGGTCTCCTACGAGCAGTACTTC. Drawing the rest from reference TRBV11-2 and TRBJ2-7, the complete variable domain is EAGVAQSPRYKIIEKRQSVAFWCNPISGHATLYWYQQILGQGPKLLIQFQNNGVVDDSQLPKDRFSAERLKGVDSTLKIQPAKLEDSAVYLCASSLDPAVSYEQYFGPGTRLTVT.

The J gene is TRBJ2-7, the V gene TRBV7-4, with 7 bases identical to TRBD2. The germline CDR1 and CDR2 sequences are SGHVT and SQSDAQ. With V trimmed by 1 base and J by 3 bases, 15 bases remained unmatched. The CDR3 is 18 residues long. The CDR3 spells CASSLGVCGSIPGYEQYF. In nucleotides, the CDR3 is TGTGCCAGCAGCTTAGGAGTTTGCGGGAGTATCCCCGGCTACGAGCAGTACTTC.

The sample holds one count of this clone. V and J are TRBV12-3 or TRBV12-4 and TRBJ2-5; no clear D gene. V was cut by 3 bases and J by 2 bases, with 4 bases left in between. The CDR3 extends over 12 amino acids. Here the CDR3 reads CASSFPQETQYF. Here the CDR3 DNA reads TGTGCCAGCAGTTTCCCTCAAGAGACCCAGTACTTC.

The V and J genes are TRBV6-1 and TRBJ2-7; 11 bases are a match to TRBD2. V trimming: 2 bases; J trimming: 2 bases; junction bases outside the gene matches: 5. The CDR3 spans 16 residues. Per the germline V gene, CDR1 is MNHNS and CDR2 is SASEGT. The CDR3 DNA sequence: TGTGCCAGCAGTGAATCGGGACTAGCGGCCGCCTACGAGCAGTACTTC. Translation: CASSESGLAAAYEQYF.

The chain carries TRBV12-3 or TRBV12-4 and TRBJ2-1, with D possibly TRBD1 on 6 matching bases. CDR3 length equals 13 residues. The V and J ends lost 5 bases and 7 bases respectively, with 12 bases between them. DNA for the CDR3: TGTGCCAGCAGTCCGACAGGAACGAATGAGCAGTTCTTC. Encoded protein: CASSPTGTNEQFF.

The rearrangement joins TRBV11-3 to TRBJ2-1; 10 bases are shared with TRBD1. Germline assignment: CDR1 SGHNT and CDR2 YENEEA. This CDR3 contains 15 residues. V was pared by 4 bases and J by 6 bases, with 6 bases of the junction left unmatched. The CDR3: CASSSPGQGFNEQFF. CDR3 in DNA: TGTGCCAGCAGCTCACCGGGACAGGGGTTCAATGAGCAGTTCTTC.

Here the CDR3 DNA reads TGTGCCAGCAGCCAAACCCACCCGGGACAGGGGGCAACCGGGGAGCTGTTTTTT. Its translation: CASSQTHPGQGATGELFF. The chain couples TRBV3-1 (or the pseudogene TRBV3-2) to TRBJ2-2; 12 bases match TRBD1. The V gene's germline CDR1 is LGHDT and CDR2 YNNKEL (reference sequence). The trim removed 2 bases at V and 5 bases at J, leaving 9 bases unmatched. The CDR3 is made up of 18 amino acids.

The chain employs TRBV7-3 and TRBJ2-3; weak D call: TRBD2 (5 bases). V lost 0 bases, J lost 1 base, and 11 bases lay in between. The CDR3 totals 16 residues. Germline V gene data show CDR1 as SGHTA and CDR2 as FQGTGA. CDR3 region: CASSLTASGGTDTQYF. The CDR3 DNA is TGTGCCAGCAGCTTAACGGCCAGCGGAGGCACAGATACGCAGTATTTT.

This clone was detected only a few times. The rearrangement links TRBV7-6 to TRBJ2-5; D remains unclear. Germline CDR1 is SGHVS and CDR2 is FNYEAQ. The CDR3 contains 13 residues. V dropped 5 bases and J dropped 4 bases, with 11 bases sitting between them. The CDR3 DNA is TGTGCCAGCAGCCACGCCCAAGCAGAGACCCAGTACTTC. This codes for CASSHAQAETQYF.

The rearrangement links TRBV6-5 to TRBJ2-1; possibly TRBD1 for D (5 bases). The CDR3 runs to 13 residues. V was trimmed by 5 bases and J by 1 base, leaving 6 bases between them. The germline gives CDR1 MNHEY, CDR2 SVGAGI. The CDR3 region is CASSRQSYNEQFF. The DNA of the CDR3 is TGTGCCAGCAGTCGACAGTCCTACAATGAGCAGTTCTTC.

The chain recombines TRBV4-1 with TRBJ2-7; TRBD2 matches 14 bases. The J segment lost 2 bases and the V segment lost 1 base, leaving 4 bases of the junction unmatched. The CDR3 loop spans 17 amino acids. Germline V gene data show CDR1 as MGHRA and CDR2 as YSYEKL. This CDR3 reads CASSQVGLAGGTYEQYF. The CDR3, as DNA: TGCGCCAGCAGCCAAGTAGGACTAGCGGGAGGCACCTACGAGCAGTACTTC.

The chain is built from TRBV7-9 and TRBJ2-1; 11 nucleotides agree with TRBD2. This CDR3 is 15 amino acids long. Germline loops: CDR1 SEHNR, CDR2 FQNEAQ (reference sequence). With 4 bases clipped from V and 2 bases from J, the junction kept 1 base outside the gene matches. The CDR3: CASSSLAGAYNEQFF. In DNA, the CDR3 is TGTGCCAGCAGCTCACTAGCGGGGGCCTACAATGAGCAGTTCTTC.

The CDR3 DNA follows: TGTGCCAGCAGCCCTTGGTGGGGCTTAAGCAATGAGCAGTTCTTC. Translation: CASSPWWGLSNEQFF. The chain employs TRBV9 and TRBJ2-1, with D possibly matching TRBD1 (5 bases). The CDR3 runs 15 residues. V dropped 4 bases and J dropped 6 bases, with 17 bases sitting between them. The V gene's germline CDR1 is SGDLS and CDR2 YYNGEE.

The chain links TRBV2 to TRBJ1-5; D not certain. Germline CDR1 and CDR2: SNHLY and FYNNEI. With 1 base removed from V and 4 bases from J, the gap between germline ends came to 8 bases. The CDR3 loop spans 14 amino acids. CDR3 sequence reads: CASSEERLNQPQHF. DNA for the CDR3: TGTGCCAGCAGTGAAGAACGGTTAAATCAGCCCCAGCATTTT.